This T cell receptor (beta chain) derives from a study of T cell repertoires in aging, cancer and after chemotherapy. Study details: Six age groups, ranging from 30 or younger to 70 or older, included the donors. Millions of TCR reads were in the whole dataset.

In regard to this clonotype: Its antigen is not known.

Rearranged V-D-J TRB sequences were amplified with a mixed TRB-A/B primer pool. TCRdb reanalysed the multiplex PCR reads using MiXCR and keeps one entry per CDR3 protein. The table records some 2,000 distinct CDR3 sequences, 25% to 30% of them present only once. CDR1 GTSNPN and CDR2 SVGIG come from the germline V gene (reference sequence). This CDR3 is 12 amino acids long. The V gene lost 6 bases and the J gene lost 5 bases, with 13 bases spanning the gap. Amplification of TCR beta used genomic DNA extracted from peripheral blood. Study-level results: Across the chemotherapy interval, each cancer cohort showed higher median generation probability, suggesting thymic rebound.

The chain links TRBV30 to TRBJ2-5, with D tentatively TRBD2 (7 bases). This receptor was obtained from a human donor with a blood cancer. The donor label of this sample is uncertain. Input material: blood. This CDR3 reads CACRGAGETQYF. The DNA for the CDR3 is TGTGCCTGCCGGGGGGCCGGGGAGACCCAGTACTTC.